A selection of T cell receptor beta chains follows, all from one sample in a study of T cell responses to AZD1222 COVID-19 vaccine. Clones were read by immunoSEQ multiplex PCR, and TCRdb kept only the in-frame ones, dropping some. The table includes about 130,000 clones, about 93% detected once. The material was peripheral blood, obtained 28 days after the second AZD1222 dose. Receptor source: an adult who received the AZD1222 COVID-19 vaccine. CDR3s include the opening cysteine and the closing phenylalanine or tryptophan. Fields, in order: D gene, J gene, V gene, CDR3 protein, CDR3 DNA. D genes are given only for firm matches.

d_gene: .
j_gene: TRBJ2-2
v_gene: TRBV12-5
CDR3aa: CASGLVTENTGELFF
CDR3nt: TGTGCTAGTGGTTTGGTAACAGAAAACACCGGGGAGCTGTTTTTT

d_gene: .
j_gene: TRBJ1-1
v_gene: TRBV6-5
CDR3aa: CASSFGPVTEAFF
CDR3nt: TGTGCCAGCAGCTTCGGCCCAGTCACTGAAGCTTTCTTT

d_gene: .
j_gene: TRBJ1-5
v_gene: TRBV27
CDR3aa: CASSLSMGGMGNQPQHF
CDR3nt: TGTGCCAGCAGTTTATCGATGGGGGGAATGGGCAATCAGCCCCAGCATTTT

d_gene: .
j_gene: TRBJ1-3
v_gene: TRBV5-1
CDR3aa: CASSLEAYSGNTIYF
CDR3nt: TGCGCCAGCAGCTTGGAGGCGTACTCTGGAAACACCATATATTTT

d_gene: .
j_gene: TRBJ1-2
v_gene: TRBV3-1/TRBV3-2
CDR3aa: CASSQASQASYGYTF
CDR3nt: TGTGCCAGCAGCCAAGCCTCACAGGCAAGCTATGGCTACACCTTC

d_gene: TRBD1
j_gene: TRBJ1-1
v_gene: TRBV4-1
CDR3aa: CASKQTGGTEAFF
CDR3nt: TGCGCCAGCAAACAGACAGGGGGGACTGAAGCTTTCTTT

d_gene: TRBD1
j_gene: TRBJ2-7
v_gene: TRBV10-3
CDR3aa: CAESPGQGYEQYF
CDR3nt: TGTGCCGAAAGTCCGGGACAGGGCTACGAGCAGTACTTC

d_gene: .
j_gene: TRBJ2-7
v_gene: TRBV5-6
CDR3aa: CASSLDLSYEQYF
CDR3nt: TGTGCCAGCAGCTTGGACCTCTCCTACGAGCAGTACTTC

d_gene: .
j_gene: TRBJ1-2
v_gene: TRBV7-2
CDR3aa: CASSFIVNNGYTF
CDR3nt: TGTGCCAGCAGCTTTATCGTGAACAATGGCTACACCTTC

d_gene: .
j_gene: TRBJ1-1
v_gene: TRBV2
CDR3aa: CASSVQQYEAFF
CDR3nt: TGTGCCAGCAGTGTACAACAATATGAAGCTTTCTTT

d_gene: TRBD1
j_gene: TRBJ2-2
v_gene: TRBV7-6
CDR3aa: CASSGTGGAGNTGELFF
CDR3nt: TGTGCCAGCAGCGGGACAGGGGGCGCGGGGAACACCGGGGAGCTGTTTTTT

d_gene: TRBD1
j_gene: TRBJ2-3
v_gene: TRBV19
CDR3aa: CATTTGLGDTQYF
CDR3nt: TGTGCCACCACGACAGGGTTGGGAGATACGCAGTATTTT

d_gene: .
j_gene: TRBJ1-2
v_gene: TRBV25-1
CDR3aa: CASSEYTGVHGYTF
CDR3nt: TGTGCCAGCAGTGAATATACGGGGGTCCATGGCTACACCTTC

d_gene: .
j_gene: TRBJ1-1
v_gene: TRBV5-6
CDR3aa: CASSLWGANEAFF
CDR3nt: TGTGCCAGCAGCTTGTGGGGAGCGAATGAAGCTTTCTTT

d_gene: .
j_gene: TRBJ2-7
v_gene: TRBV6-5
CDR3aa: CASRLEGTGSYEQYF
CDR3nt: TGTGCCAGCAGATTGGAGGGCACCGGTTCCTACGAGCAGTACTTC

d_gene: .
j_gene: TRBJ1-4
v_gene: TRBV15
CDR3aa: CATSRAQGLPSTNEKLFF
CDR3nt: TGTGCCACCAGCAGGGCGCAGGGGTTACCCTCGACTAATGAAAAACTGTTTTTT